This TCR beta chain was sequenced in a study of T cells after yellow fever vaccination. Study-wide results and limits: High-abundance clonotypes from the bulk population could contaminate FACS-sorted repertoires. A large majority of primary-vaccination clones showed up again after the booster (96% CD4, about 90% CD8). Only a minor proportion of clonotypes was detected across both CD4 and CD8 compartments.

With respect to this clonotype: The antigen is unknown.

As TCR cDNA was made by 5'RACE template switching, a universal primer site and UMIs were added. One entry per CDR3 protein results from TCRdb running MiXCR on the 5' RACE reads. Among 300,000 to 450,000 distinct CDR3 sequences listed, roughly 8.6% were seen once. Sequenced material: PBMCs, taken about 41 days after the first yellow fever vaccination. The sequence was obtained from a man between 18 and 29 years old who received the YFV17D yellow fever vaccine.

In DNA, the CDR3 is TGTGCCAGCAGCCCCCCCCGAGGAGAGACCCAGTACTTC. Its translation: CASSPPRGETQYF. This rearrangement joins TRBV7-8 to TRBJ2-5; no definite D call. The germline V and J ends were trimmed by 5 bases and 4 bases, with 11 bases remaining between them. Per germline, CDR1 SGHVS and CDR2 FQNEAQ. There are 13 residues in the CDR3.